This TCR beta chain was identified in a study of blood T cell repertoires in COVID-19. In the study overall: Sources were T cells, B-cell-depleted T cells, or PBMCs; the material itself was cDNA or gDNA.

J gave up 4 bases and V 6 bases, and 2 bases lay outside the gene matches. The CDR3 is 12 residues long. CDR1 SNHLY and CDR2 FYNNEI come from the germline V gene. Original methodology: Nucleated cell number was recorded as an estimate derived from reference gene primer amplification. The protocol was immunoSEQ multiplex PCR, while the TCRdb copy is restricted to in-frame clones and leaves out a portion. V, J and clone size reflect that table, while D and trimming were determined from the DNA. The sample shows 200,000 to 250,000 clones, about 84% of them seen only once. The sequence came from a human donor in a cohort sampled during active COVID-19. Input material: peripheral blood. This sequence joins TRBV2 and TRBJ1-2, with 7 bases matching TRBD1. DNA of the CDR3: TGTGCCAGCAGGGCAGGGGGCTATGGCTACACCTTC. Its protein is CASRAGGYGYTF.